Listed below are T cell receptor beta chains from one sample, sequenced in a study of cytomegalovirus exposure and HLA in healthy donors. Repertoires were generated with immunoSEQ multiplex PCR, while TCRdb's copy carries only in-frame clones and drops some. This sample yields under 150,000 clones, of which 84% are seen a single time; under 3.5% belongs to the top ten. Material for sequencing was PBMCs. The receptors here all came from a man aged 50 to 59 in good health and CMV-seronegative. Each CDR3 is given without its conserved first and last residue. Fields, in order: J gene, V gene, D gene, CDR3 protein. A D gene is named only where the DNA matches it firmly.

J: TRBJ1-2
V: TRBV4-3
D: -
CDR3: ASSQDGEGGANYGYT

J: TRBJ2-7
V: TRBV29-1
D: -
CDR3: SVETVTSYEQY

J: TRBJ1-6
V: TRBV27
D: -
CDR3: ASSFRRGSPLH

J: TRBJ2-2
V: TRBV6-5
D: -
CDR3: ASSNQAPNTGELF

J: TRBJ1-6
V: TRBV6-5
D: TRBD1
CDR3: ASSYKQGASNSPLH

J: -
V: TRBV29-1
D: -
CDR3: SVLQDTSYEQY

J: TRBJ1-4
V: TRBV27
D: -
CDR3: ASSRVAINEKLF

J: TRBJ2-3
V: TRBV11-2
D: -
CDR3: ASSPTIPTQY

J: TRBJ1-2
V: TRBV7-2
D: -
CDR3: ASSLVGGLYGYT

J: TRBJ2-3
V: TRBV7-9
D: TRBD2
CDR3: ASSPRRTSGSTDTQY

J: TRBJ2-3
V: TRBV6-4
D: -
CDR3: ASSDLESPSTDTQY